Listed below are T cell receptor beta chains from one sample, sequenced in a study of blood T cell repertoires in COVID-19. Here immunoSEQ multiplex PCR was the method, and the copy in TCRdb shows in-frame clones only, minus some. The sample includes more than 130,000 clones, about 80% seen only once; the top ten take approximately 6.6%. The sequenced sample was peripheral blood. These receptors came from a human donor in a cohort sampled during active COVID-19. The CDR3 runs from the conserved cysteine through the conserved F or W. A D gene is named only where the DNA matches it firmly. Part of the rows lack a size; the others show once, few, many or a class for expanded clones.

>TRBV19|NA|NA|TRBJ2-5
CASSTTSGETQYF
TGTGCCAGTAGTACTACTAGTGGAGAGACCCAGTACTTC
>TRBV14|NA|NA|TRBJ2-2
CASSQDQSLTNTGELFF
TGTGCCAGCAGCCAAGATCAGTCTCTCACGAACACCGGGGAGCTGTTTTTT
>TRBV29-1|NA|NA|TRBJ2-7
CSASRTADRSSYEQYF
TGCAGCGCCTCCCGGACAGCCGATAGAAGTTCCTACGAGCAGTACTTC
>TRBV6-5|TRBD1|few|TRBJ2-7
CASAETGASSYEQYF
TGTGCCAGCGCGGAAACAGGGGCCAGCTCCTACGAGCAGTACTTC
>TRBV9|NA|NA|TRBJ2-1
CASSVTGRGEQFF
TGTGCCAGCAGCGTAACAGGGAGGGGTGAGCAGTTCTTC
>TRBV19|TRBD1|NA|TRBJ1-2
CASSTQGADYGYTF
TGTGCCAGTAGTACACAGGGGGCCGACTATGGCTACACCTTC
>TRBV7-9|NA|few|TRBJ1-4
CASSSPAVGRIEKLFF
TGTGCCAGCAGCTCCCCCGCCGTGGGGCGGATTGAAAAACTGTTTTTT
>TRBV19|NA|NA|TRBJ1-1
CASSITATRTEAFF
TGTGCCAGTAGTATAACGGCCACTAGAACTGAAGCTTTCTTT
>TRBV5-1|NA|NA|TRBJ2-3
CASSMGGPADTQYF
TGCGCCAGCAGCATGGGGGGGCCGGCAGATACGCAGTATTTT
>TRBV2|NA|NA|TRBJ1-5
CASSEDSSNQPQHF
TGTGCCAGCAGTGAAGACTCTAGCAATCAGCCCCAGCATTTT
>TRBV7-2|TRBD2|NA|TRBJ2-5
CASGYRTSGGAETQYF
TGTGCCAGCGGCTACCGAACTAGCGGGGGGGCGGAGACCCAGTACTTC
>TRBV27|NA|NA|TRBJ2-3
CATGKGTRTDTQYF
TGTGCCACCGGGAAGGGTACTCGCACAGATACGCAGTATTTT
>TRBV4-3|TRBD1|once|TRBJ1-2
CASSQGTGDYGYTF
TGCGCCAGCAGCCAAGGAACAGGGGACTATGGCTACACCTTC
>TRBV7-2|NA|NA|TRBJ1-2
CASSSGDGYTF
TGTGCCAGCAGCTCGGGGGATGGCTACACCTTC
>TRBV4-3|NA|NA|TRBJ1-6
CASSTTTGGGVNSPLHF
TGCGCCAGCAGCACGACGACAGGTGGGGGGGTTAATTCACCCCTCCACTTT
>TRBV4-2|TRBD2|NA|TRBJ2-3
CASSQVAGGADTQYF
TGTGCCAGCAGCCAAGTGGCGGGGGGGGCGGATACGCAGTATTTT
>TRBV5-6|TRBD1|NA|TRBJ1-1
CASSRGVHRGAFF
TGTGCCAGCAGCCGTGGGGTGCACAGGGGGGCTTTCTTT
>TRBV5-5|NA|once|TRBJ2-2
CASSLEQATKLFF
TGTGCCAGCAGCTTGGAACAGGCGACGAAGCTGTTTTTT
>TRBV5-6|NA|NA|TRBJ2-3
CASSLGREFADTQYF
TGTGCCAGCAGCTTGGGGAGGGAGTTCGCAGATACGCAGTATTTT
>TRBV18|NA|NA|TRBJ1-1
CASSPPTGSNTEAFF
TGTGCCAGCTCCCCCCCCACGGGATCGAACACTGAAGCTTTCTTT
>TRBV9|TRBD1|NA|TRBJ2-7
CASSGGTGIPYEQYF
TGTGCCAGCAGCGGGGGGACAGGTATCCCCTACGAGCAGTACTTC
>TRBV7-2|TRBD2|NA|TRBJ2-5
CASSLARGGAETQYF
TGTGCCAGCAGCTTAGCCCGGGGGGGCGCAGAGACCCAGTACTTC